This record looks at one T cell receptor beta chain sequence and its context. The data originate from a study of a mutant IDH1 vaccine in newly diagnosed glioma. In the study overall: Patients' prior therapy spanned radiotherapy, temozolomide, or both; most underwent both.

This table comes from immunoSEQ multiplex PCR, and its TCRdb copy is limited to in-frame clones, with some not included. In the table there are some 95,000 clones, roughly 78% of which are singletons. This CDR3 is 12 amino acids long. The germline V gene has CDR1 SEHNR and CDR2 FQNEAQ (reference sequence). V shed 1 base and J shed 4 bases, with 3 bases lying between them. The time point: baseline, week 1 (first vaccination visit). Treatment reported: pre-vaccination baseline after standard-of-care therapy. This sample comprised PBMCs, obtained from a glioma patient treated with radiotherapy, temozolomide or both. V is TRBV7-9 and J is TRBJ2-3, with D uncertain. The clonotype was recovered from a middle-aged man with glioma. The CDR3 sequence is CASSLDADTQYF. In DNA form, the CDR3 reads TGTGCCAGCAGCTTAGACGCAGATACGCAGTATTTT.